This T cell receptor beta chain was recorded in a study of lymphopenia after photon versus proton radiotherapy. Deletions cut 5 bases from V and 5 bases from J, with 15 bases between. The germline V gene has CDR1 SGHAT and CDR2 FQNNGV. The CDR3 consists of 14 residues. Overall study results and limits: Post-nadir diversity loss with photons came from oligoclonal expansion, particularly CD8+ Temra cells. Under photons, naive T cells and diversity fell while effector/memory populations rose. A bigger post-nadir fall in TCR diversity correlated inversely with survival time in deceased patients.

Details on this clone: Antigen unknown.

Profiling relied on immunoSEQ multiplex PCR, and the TCRdb table lists in-frame clones only, not all of them. The sample has some 70,000 clones; about 90% are singletons. The gene calls are TRBV11-2 and TRBJ1-1; tentative D call: TRBD1 (6 bases). Sequenced material: peripheral blood, taken from a patient treated with proton-based radiotherapy. The source is a man older than 75 with esophageal cancer. Here the CDR3 DNA reads TGTGCCAGCAGCGCGGTGGCAGGGGAAACTGAAGCTTTCTTT. This gives the protein CASSAVAGETEAFF.